Presented here are 10 T cell receptor beta chains from one specimen sequenced in a study of T cells in Graves' hyperthyroidism and ophthalmopathy. From RNA transcripts, TCR beta CDR3 regions were amplified. The primer set for the first-round RT-PCR of the TCR CDR3 was HTBI. TCRdb re-derived calls from the multiplex PCR reads in MiXCR, one entry per CDR3 protein. The profile shows over 550,000 distinct CDR3 sequences, 16% of them singletons. Sequenced input: blood. These receptors all come from a woman aged 18 to 35 with Graves' hyperthyroidism.

This clonotype appeared many times. The chain carries TRBV24-1 and TRBJ2-3, with 11 nucleotides matching TRBD2. Per the germline V gene, CDR1 is KGHDR and CDR2 is SFDVKD. V shed 4 bases and J 2 bases; nucleotides not matched to a gene: 4. The CDR3 runs to 16 residues. CDR3 residues: CATSERLAGYTDTQYF. For the CDR3, the DNA is TGTGCCACCAGTGAGCGACTAGCGGGATACACAGATACGCAGTATTTT.

The chain combines TRBV27 with TRBJ1-2, with D unresolved. Trimming removed 6 bases at V and 5 bases at J, with 13 bases between. This CDR3 spans 13 amino acids. Germline V gene data show CDR1 as MNHEY and CDR2 as SMNVEV (reference sequence). The CDR3 spells CASRSDVGYGYTF. The DNA of the CDR3 is TGTGCCAGCAGGTCTGACGTGGGGTATGGCTACACCTTC.

This clonotype was detected a few times. The chain links TRBV7-2 to TRBJ1-2, with D unresolved. The CDR3 contains 15 residues. In germline, CDR1 is SGHTA, CDR2 FQGNSA. Trimming removed 5 bases at V and 2 bases at J, with 15 bases between. CDR3 bases: TGTGCCAGCAGCGCCCCCGGCGGAGCGAACTATGGCTACACCTTC. Translation gives CASSAPGGANYGYTF. Full variable domain (missing parts from reference TRBV7-2 and TRBJ1-2): GAGVSQSPSNKVTEKGKDVELRCDPISGHTALYWYRQSLGQGLEFLIYFQGNSAPDKSGLPSDRFSAERTGGSVSTLTIQRTQQEDSAVYLCASSAPGGANYGYTFGSGTRLTVV.

The V gene is TRBV28, the J gene TRBJ1-3; D is unresolved. This CDR3 has 18 amino acids. Germline V gene data show CDR1 as MDHEN and CDR2 as SYDVKM. V was shortened by 0 bases and J by 0 bases, with 15 bases between the two germline ends. CDR3 protein: CASSLCSDPFPSGNTIYF. CDR3 in DNA: TGTGCCAGCAGTTTATGCTCGGATCCCTTCCCCTCTGGAAACACCATATATTTT.

The genes are TRBV30 and TRBJ2-5; perhaps TRBD2 as D (6 bases). Trimming took off 3 bases at V and 4 bases at J, with 12 bases between the two ends. The CDR3 sequence is 13 residues long. Germline loops: CDR1 GTSNPN, CDR2 SVGIG (reference sequence). As DNA, the CDR3 is TGTGCCTGGAGGGGGGGACCGGGAGAGACCCAGTACTTC. Its protein is CAWRGGPGETQYF.

The J gene is TRBJ2-5, the V gene TRBV12-3 or TRBV12-4; TRBD2 might be the D (7 bases). Trimming stripped 4 bases from V and 4 bases from J, with 10 bases between. The CDR3 has 13 residues. CDR3 sequence reads: CASSWGGRETQYF. In nucleotides, the CDR3 is TGTGCCAGCAGTTGGGGGGGCCGAGAGACCCAGTACTTC.

This clonotype was detected only a few times. This sequence joins TRBV6-1 and TRBJ2-7; D is uncertain. This CDR3 has 15 amino acids. Between the trimmed V and J ends, which lost 5 bases and 0 bases, there was a span of 14 bases. Germline assignment: CDR1 MNHNS and CDR2 SASEGT. As DNA, the CDR3 is TGTGCCAGCAGTCCCTTGGTTAAAAGCTCCTACGAGCAGTACTTC. This sequence encodes CASSPLVKSSYEQYF.

This clonotype was detected only a few times. The V call is TRBV6-1, the J call TRBJ2-1; TRBD2 might be the D (6 bases). Germline CDR1 MNHNS, CDR2 SASEGT. The CDR3 runs 14 residues. V lost 6 bases to trimming and J lost 8 bases, with 17 bases between them. DNA for the CDR3: TGTGCCAGCAGCCGGGGGTGGCCGTCGGATGAGCAGTTCTTC. Translating it yields CASSRGWPSDEQFF.

This clonotype has at least ten counts. The chain uses TRBV12-3 or TRBV12-4 and TRBJ2-2, with TRBD2 matching 8 bases. The CDR3 is 17 amino acids. V lost 5 bases to trimming and J lost 4 bases; unmatched junction nucleotides: 12. The DNA of the CDR3 is TGTGCCAGCAGTCCGCGGGGAGGTAGCGGGATCACCGGGGAGCTGTTTTTT. As protein: CASSPRGGSGITGELFF.

In regard to this clonotype: Germline is not matched at one junction end, which may reflect a read error. The V call is TRBV7-2, the J call TRBJ2-7; 11 nucleotides agree with TRBD2. The V gene's germline CDR1 is SGHTA and CDR2 FQGNSA. The CDR3 has 14 amino acids. The CDR3 loop is CASSLAGGQYEQYF. CDR3 DNA: TGTGCCAGCAGCCTAGCGGGAGGACAATACGAGCAGTACTTC.